The rows below give T cell receptor beta chains drawn from one sample of a study of persistence of HIV-infected CD4 T cells. Using immunoSEQ multiplex PCR, the repertoire was profiled, and TCRdb retains in-frame clones only, with some absent. In the table there are about 7,000 clones, over 60% of which are singletons. These receptors are not linked to any known antigen. Sequences were derived from CD4+ T cells sorted from PBMCs after roughly 18-hour stimulation, sampled from a patient who received antiretroviral therapy. The receptors shown here come from an adult woman with HIV who was CMV-seropositive. Both conserved end residues are part of each CDR3. The D gene is left open where the match is weak. Clone size appears in some rows only: once, few, many, or a class for an expanded clone.

clone_size j_call d_call v_call cdr3_aa cdr3_nt
NA TRBJ2-2 TRBD2 TRBV2 CASKAGAGTGELFF TGTGCCAGCAAGGCGGGAGCAGGGACCGGGGAGCTGTTTTTT
NA TRBJ2-1 TRBD1 TRBV11-3 CASSLDRGRGRNEQFF TGTGCCAGCAGCTTGGACAGGGGGCGAGGTAGGAATGAGCAGTTCTTC
NA TRBJ2-1 TRBD2 TRBV3-1/TRBV3-2 CASSQDIGGTSGFGEQFF TGTGCCAGCAGCCAAGATATCGGCGGGACTAGCGGGTTTGGTGAGCAGTTCTTC
NA TRBJ2-3 NA TRBV6-5 CASSYSPDTQYF TGTGCCAGCAGTTACTCCCCCGATACGCAGTATTTT
NA TRBJ2-1 NA TRBV11-1 CASSRSGTRGGEQFF TGTGCCAGCAGCAGATCCGGGACAAGAGGGGGTGAGCAGTTCTTC
NA TRBJ2-3 NA TRBV24-1 CATSAGGLNTQYF TGTGCCACCAGTGCCGGGGGGCTAAATACGCAGTATTTT
once TRBJ2-1 TRBD1 TRBV4-3 CASSHDRGSHNEQFF TGCGCCAGCAGCCACGACAGGGGGTCCCACAATGAGCAGTTCTTC
NA TRBJ2-5 TRBD2 TRBV28 CASSSQRERVTQYF TGTGCCAGCAGTTCCCAGCGGGAGAGGGTGACCCAGTACTTC
NA TRBJ2-7 TRBD1 TRBV27 CASSFGTAANEQYF TGTGCCAGCAGTTTCGGGACAGCCGCCAACGAGCAGTACTTC
NA TRBJ2-7 NA TRBV28 CASSPSSYEQYF TGTGCCAGCAGTCCAAGCTCCTACGAGCAGTACTTC
NA TRBJ1-1 NA TRBV11-3 CASSLGLSEAFF TGTGCCAGCAGTCTAGGATTATCTGAAGCTTTCTTT
NA TRBJ2-1 NA TRBV5-1 CASSLVPGTENEQFF TGCGCCAGCAGCTTGGTTCCGGGTACGGAGAATGAGCAGTTCTTC
NA TRBJ1-3 NA TRBV7-9 CASSLARGANSGNTIYF TGTGCCAGCAGCTTAGCGCGAGGTGCAAACTCTGGAAACACCATATATTTT
NA TRBJ2-3 TRBD1 TRBV29-1 CSVVTGPSTDTQYF TGCAGCGTTGTGACAGGGCCTAGCACAGATACGCAGTATTTT
once TRBJ2-3 NA TRBV3-1/TRBV3-2 CASSHRTDTQYF TGTGCCAGCAGCCACCGGACAGATACGCAGTATTTT
NA TRBJ2-7 NA TRBV1 CTSSQDREFGGYEQYF TGCACCAGCAGCCAAGACCGGGAGTTCGGGGGCTACGAGCAGTACTTC
NA TRBJ2-6 TRBD1 TRBV9 CASSSRDRLSGANVLTF TGTGCCAGCAGCTCCCGGGACAGACTCTCTGGGGCCAACGTCCTGACTTTC
NA TRBJ1-4 TRBD1 TRBV30 CAWRTGTANEKLFF TGTGCCTGGCGAACCGGGACAGCTAATGAAAAACTGTTTTTT
NA TRBJ1-3 NA TRBV11-3 CASSAPGTSVSSGNTIYF TGTGCCAGCAGCGCCCCCGGAACCTCGGTCTCCTCTGGAAACACCATATATTTT
NA TRBJ1-2 NA TRBV19 CASSTVQGSYGYTF TGTGCCAGTAGTACGGTACAGGGTTCTTATGGCTACACCTTC
NA TRBJ2-2 NA TRBV19 CASSYGGRVPGELFF TGTGCCAGTAGTTACGGGGGGCGCGTCCCCGGGGAGCTGTTTTTT
NA TRBJ2-7 TRBD2 TRBV28 CAPMGGLNEQYF TGTGCCCCAATGGGGGGGTTGAACGAGCAGTACTTC
NA TRBJ2-1 TRBD2 TRBV27 CASTISGRAGNEQFF TGTGCCAGCACCATTAGCGGGAGGGCCGGCAATGAGCAGTTCTTC
medium-sized TRBJ2-2 NA TRBV18 CASSFERDTGELFF TGTGCCAGCTCATTTGAACGGGACACCGGGGAGCTGTTTTTT
NA TRBJ1-2 TRBD1 TRBV14 CASSPQGQGAIGYTF TGTGCCAGCAGCCCACAAGGACAGGGGGCGATTGGCTACACCTTC
NA TRBJ1-2 NA TRBV25-1 CASSEGGLGGYTF TGTGCCAGCAGTGAAGGGGGACTGGGGGGCTACACCTTC
NA TRBJ1-2 NA TRBV5-1 CASSLGDKQVGYTF TGCGCCAGCAGCTTGGGGGATAAACAGGTCGGCTACACCTTC
NA TRBJ2-3 TRBD1 TRBV4-3 CASSPTGPSDTQYF TGCGCCAGCAGCCCGACAGGGCCCTCAGATACGCAGTATTTT
NA TRBJ1-5 TRBD1 TRBV5-5 CASSFRTGDSNQPQHF TGTGCCAGCAGCTTCAGGACAGGGGATAGCAATCAGCCCCAGCATTTT
NA TRBJ2-1 NA TRBV2 CASRILRSYNEQFF TGTGCCAGCAGAATCCTGCGCTCCTACAATGAGCAGTTCTTC
NA TRBJ1-5 NA TRBV3-1/TRBV3-2 CASSQAPGGEQPQHF TGTGCCAGCAGCCAAGCCCCGGGGGGGGAGCAGCCCCAGCATTTT
NA TRBJ1-2 NA TRBV4-1 CASSHPSRGRGGYTF TGCGCCAGCAGCCACCCCTCGAGGGGCCGGGGAGGCTACACCTTC
NA TRBJ2-7 NA TRBV3-1/TRBV3-2 CASSQSLAGEQYF TGTGCCAGCAGCCAATCTCTAGCCGGCGAGCAGTACTTC
NA TRBJ2-1 NA TRBV12-3/TRBV12-4 CASSLKNEQFF TGTGCCAGCAGTTTAAAGAATGAGCAGTTCTTC
NA TRBJ2-3 NA TRBV2 CASSVGSTDTQYF TGTGCCAGCAGTGTGGGCAGCACAGATACGCAGTATTTT
NA TRBJ1-1 NA TRBV18 CASSPPGQNDEAFF TGTGCCAGCTCACCCCCTGGACAGAACGATGAAGCTTTCTTT
NA TRBJ2-7 TRBD1 TRBV6-7 CASSYSNRGRVEQYF TGTGCCAGCAGTTACTCGAACAGGGGGCGGGTCGAGCAGTACTTC
NA TRBJ2-5 NA TRBV18 CASSPRGSQETQYF TGTGCCAGCTCACCAAGAGGGTCCCAAGAGACCCAGTACTTC
NA TRBJ2-5 TRBD1 TRBV24-1 CATSDSRGPGETQYF TGTGCCACCAGTGACAGCAGGGGGCCTGGGGAGACCCAGTACTTC
NA TRBJ1-2 NA TRBV3-1/TRBV3-2 CASSQAEIYGYTF TGTGCCAGCAGCCAAGCAGAGATCTATGGCTACACCTTC
NA TRBJ1-5 NA TRBV19 CASSISRDQPQHF TGTGCCAGTAGTATCAGCAGGGATCAGCCCCAGCATTTT
NA TRBJ1-1 NA TRBV7-9 CASSARSMNTEAFF TGTGCCAGCAGCGCCAGATCCATGAACACTGAAGCTTTCTTT